This TCR beta chain appears in the sequencing data of a study of OX40 agonist ivuxolimab in advanced cancers. Study in general: Partial responses were achieved by three patients, of whom one had hepatocellular carcinoma and two had cutaneous melanoma. General observations from the study: Expanded clones were, on average, more numerous among CD8+ T cells than CD4+. Clonal expansion by week 6 occurred in CD4+ and CD8+ blood T cells (at 0.1 to 3.0 mg/kg).

This clone has a single count. Its cognate antigen is unknown. The protocol was immunoSEQ multiplex PCR, while the TCRdb copy is restricted to in-frame clones and leaves out a portion. The sample consists of fewer than 100,000 clones, approximately 91% of them appearing once. Any history of autoimmune disease or systemic immunosuppression disqualified patients. V shed 1 base, J shed 5 bases, and the junction held 10 bases outside the gene matches. The germline CDR1 and CDR2 sequences are SGHTA and FQGNSA. The CDR3 covers 16 residues. This clonotype originated in an adult with an advanced solid tumor such as melanoma, head and neck, liver or kidney cancer. This sample comprised CD4+ or CD8+ T cells sorted from blood, obtained in a trial of the OX40 agonist ivuxolimab. This chain uses TRBV7-2 with TRBJ2-5; the match to TRBD2 covers 7 bases. CDR3 DNA: TGTGCCAGCAGCTTAGTGAGTGGGAGGGCGAGGGAGACCCAGTACTTC. This sequence encodes CASSLVSGRARETQYF.